This record concerns one T cell receptor (beta chain) sequence. Its specificity is unknown. The data belong to a study of T cell repertoires in cytomegalovirus infection. Study context: HLA-C-restricted CMV epitopes, recently identified, and well-studied HLA-B-restricted ones were used by the study.

In TCRdb, the reads were re-called with MiXCR into one record per CDR3 protein. The profile shows 300,000 to 400,000 distinct CDR3 sequences, under 35% of them singletons. The clonotype originates from a human donor in good health (CMV status not recorded). Some clones in this sample may be carry-over from other donors' samples. This material consisted of cultured PBMCs, taken from culture after CMV antigen stimulation.

CDR3 coding DNA: TGCGCCAGCAGCCAAGGACTAGCGGAGATCTACGAGCAGTACTTC. Protein sequence: CASSQGLAEIYEQYF. V is TRBV4-1 and J is TRBJ2-7; 9 nucleotides line up with TRBD2. Germline trimming cut 1 base from V and 3 bases from J; bases unmatched to any gene: 4. The CDR3 consists of 15 residues. Germline CDR1 is MGHRA and CDR2 is YSYEKL.